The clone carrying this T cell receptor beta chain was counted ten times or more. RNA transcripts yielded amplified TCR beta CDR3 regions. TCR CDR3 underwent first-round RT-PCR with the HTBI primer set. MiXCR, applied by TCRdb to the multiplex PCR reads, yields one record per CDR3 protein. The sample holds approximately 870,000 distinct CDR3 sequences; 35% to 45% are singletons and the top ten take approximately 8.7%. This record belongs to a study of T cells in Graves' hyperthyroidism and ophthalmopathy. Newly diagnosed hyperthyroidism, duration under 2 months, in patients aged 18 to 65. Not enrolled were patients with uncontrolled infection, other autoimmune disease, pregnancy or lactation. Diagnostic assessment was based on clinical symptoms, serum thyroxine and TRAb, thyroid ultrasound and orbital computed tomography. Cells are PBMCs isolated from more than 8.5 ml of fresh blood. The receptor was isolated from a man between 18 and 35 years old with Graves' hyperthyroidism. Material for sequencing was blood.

The CDR3 nucleotides read TGCGCCAGCAGCTTCACAGGGTGGAACACTGAAGCTTTCTTT. It translates to CASSFTGWNTEAFF. The chain has TRBV5-1 and TRBJ1-1, with D possibly TRBD1 on 6 matching bases. The CDR3 sequence is 14 residues long. With 2 bases removed from V and 1 base from J, the gap between germline ends came to 9 bases. CDR1 is SGHRS, CDR2 YFSETQ, per germline. The full variable domain, rest sourced from reference TRBV5-1 and TRBJ1-1, is KAGVTQTPRYLIKTRGQQVTLSCSPISGHRSVSWYQQTPGQGLQFLFEYFSETQRNKGNFPGRFSGRQFSNSRSEMNVSTLELGDSALYLCASSFTGWNTEAFFGQGTRLTVV.